This T cell receptor beta chain comes out of a study of T cell responses to AZD1222 COVID-19 vaccine. Whole-study results and caveats: Clonal diversity may have been underestimated, and the donors were mostly white British, with more females than males.

Sequenced by immunoSEQ multiplex PCR; TCRdb stores in-frame clones only, minus some. Of 75,000 to 80,000 clones listed, about 80% are singletons. With respect to this clone: Its specificity is not known.

The CDR3 consists of 15 residues. CDR1 and CDR2 from the germline V gene are MNHEY and SMNVEV (reference sequence). V was pared by 6 bases and J by 0 bases, with 14 bases between. The sample was peripheral blood, taken 28 days after the second dose of the MenACWY control vaccine. The V gene is TRBV27, the J gene TRBJ1-1; D is uncertain. This TCR derives from an adult who received the MenACWY meningococcal vaccine as a control. The CDR3 DNA sequence: TGTGCCAGCAGACGAACTCGGCAGATGAACACTGAAGCTTTCTTT. Translation: CASRRTRQMNTEAFF.